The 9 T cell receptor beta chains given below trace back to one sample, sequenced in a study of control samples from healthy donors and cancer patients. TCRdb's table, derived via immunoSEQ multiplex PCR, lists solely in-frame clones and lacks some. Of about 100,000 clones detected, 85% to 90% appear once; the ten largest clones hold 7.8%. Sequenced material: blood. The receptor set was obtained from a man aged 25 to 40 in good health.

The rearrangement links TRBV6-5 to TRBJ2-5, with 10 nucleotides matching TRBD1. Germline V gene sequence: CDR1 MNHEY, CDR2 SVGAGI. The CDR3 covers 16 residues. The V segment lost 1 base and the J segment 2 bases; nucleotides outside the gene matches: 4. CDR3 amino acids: CASSYLGQGSQETQYF. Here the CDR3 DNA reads TGTGCCAGCAGTTACTTGGGACAGGGGAGTCAAGAGACCCAGTACTTC.

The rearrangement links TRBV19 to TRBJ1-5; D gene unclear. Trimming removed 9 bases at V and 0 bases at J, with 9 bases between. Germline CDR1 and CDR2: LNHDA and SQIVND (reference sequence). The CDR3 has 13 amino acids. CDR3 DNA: TGTGCCAGCCAGGATTATAGCAATCAGCCCCAGCATTTT. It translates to CASQDYSNQPQHF.

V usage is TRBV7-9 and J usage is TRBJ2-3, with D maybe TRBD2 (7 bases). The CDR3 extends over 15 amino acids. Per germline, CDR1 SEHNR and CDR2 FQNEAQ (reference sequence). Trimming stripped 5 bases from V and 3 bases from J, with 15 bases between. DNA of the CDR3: TGTGCCAGCAGCCCGATGAGGGGGGGGACAGATACGCAGTATTTT. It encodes CASSPMRGGTDTQYF.

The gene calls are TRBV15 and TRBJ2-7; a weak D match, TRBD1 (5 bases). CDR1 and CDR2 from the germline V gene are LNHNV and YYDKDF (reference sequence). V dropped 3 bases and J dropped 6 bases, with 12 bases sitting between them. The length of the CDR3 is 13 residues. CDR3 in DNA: TGTGCCACCAGCAGTGGGGCAGCACGCGAGCAGTACTTC. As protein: CATSSGAAREQYF.

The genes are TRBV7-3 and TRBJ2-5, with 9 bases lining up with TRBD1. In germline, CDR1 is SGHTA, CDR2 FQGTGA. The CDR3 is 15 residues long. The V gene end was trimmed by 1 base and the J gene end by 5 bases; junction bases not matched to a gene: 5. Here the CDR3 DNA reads TGTGCCAGCAGCTTAAGCGGGACAGGGTATGAGACCCAGTACTTC. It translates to CASSLSGTGYETQYF.

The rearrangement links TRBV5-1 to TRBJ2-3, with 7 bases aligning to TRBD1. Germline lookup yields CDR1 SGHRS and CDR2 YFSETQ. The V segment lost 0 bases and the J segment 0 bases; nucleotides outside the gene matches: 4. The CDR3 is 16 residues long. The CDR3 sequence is CASSLEGTVSTDTQYF. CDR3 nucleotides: TGCGCCAGCAGCTTGGAGGGGACAGTAAGCACAGATACGCAGTATTTT.

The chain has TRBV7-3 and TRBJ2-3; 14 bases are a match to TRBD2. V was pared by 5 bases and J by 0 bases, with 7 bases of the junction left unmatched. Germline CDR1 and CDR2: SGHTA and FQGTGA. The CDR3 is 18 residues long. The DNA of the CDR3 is TGTGCCAGCAGCCCTCGACTAGCGGGGGGGAGGAGCACAGATACGCAGTATTTT. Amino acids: CASSPRLAGGRSTDTQYF.

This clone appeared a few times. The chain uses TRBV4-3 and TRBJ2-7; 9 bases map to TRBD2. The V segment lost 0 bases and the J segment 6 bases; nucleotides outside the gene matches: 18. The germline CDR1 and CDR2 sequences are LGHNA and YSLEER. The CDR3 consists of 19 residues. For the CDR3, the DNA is TGCGCCAGCAGCCAAGAAGTGGGGGTGGGGGCTAGCGGGAACTTCGAGCAGTACTTC. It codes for CASSQEVGVGASGNFEQYF.

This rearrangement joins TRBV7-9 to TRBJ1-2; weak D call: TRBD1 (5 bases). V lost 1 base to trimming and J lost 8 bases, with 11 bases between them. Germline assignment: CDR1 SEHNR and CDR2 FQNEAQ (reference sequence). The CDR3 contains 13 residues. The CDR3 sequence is CASSLVGREGYTF. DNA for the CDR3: TGTGCCAGCAGCTTAGTTGGCAGGGAAGGCTACACCTTC.